The sequence of this T cell receptor (beta chain) was determined in a study of molecular identifiers for immune sequencing clone quantification. The germline CDR1 and CDR2 sequences are MNHEY and SMNVEV (reference sequence). The germline V and J ends were trimmed by 4 bases and 2 bases, with 9 bases remaining between them. This CDR3 has 13 residues. TCRdb reprocessed the PCR reads via MiXCR and lists one record per CDR3 protein. The sample comprises about half a million distinct CDR3 sequences, about a fifth of which are singletons, and about 0.84% rests with the top ten. The chain carries TRBV27 and TRBJ2-7, with D unclear. The sequence was collected from a human donor in good health. Some libraries in this study had Jurkat cell RNA spiked in. The sample consisted of naive CD8+ T cells from blood, with Jurkat cell RNA spiked in. As to subset: FACS-sorted CD8+CD4-CCR7+CD45RA+ naive T cells. The CDR3 region is CASSYRNTYEQYF. The CDR3 DNA reads as TGTGCCAGCAGTTACCGGAACACCTACGAGCAGTACTTC.